The sequence of this TCR beta chain was determined in a study of T-cell memory formation after mild COVID-19 (dated by TCRdb to about 2021). A note on the overall study: Most TCR sequence clusters were specific to one of the two donors. In two donors, T-cell clones that expanded and contracted after mild COVID-19 were followed by sequencing TCRalpha and TCRbeta repertoires longitudinally. Two young, previously healthy adult volunteers, one female and one male, were included in the cohort.

PBMCs were isolated by Ficoll-Paque density gradient centrifugation. The V end loses 7 bases and the J end loses 5 bases, and a stretch of 11 bases separates them. From its cysteine to its phenylalanine, the CDR3 spans 13 amino acids. Just CDR3 DNA is preserved here, 39 bases in frame from base 1. In regard to this clonotype: What antigen it recognizes has not been identified. Base qualities are not at hand, and no much larger clone is one base apart.

The instrument was an Illumina NovaSeq 6000. TCRalpha and TCRbeta cDNA libraries were built by 5'RACE with constant-segment primers, adding sample barcodes and unique molecular identifiers. Trizol reagent was used to extract RNA from every sample. Library amplification was performed in two PCR steps, and a second sample barcode and Illumina TruSeq adapters were introduced in the second step. Sequencing of the libraries was done on an Illumina NovaSeq, producing 2 x 150 bp paired-end reads. Regarding the original processing steps: The reads were demultiplexed and collapsed into UMI-guided consensus sequences using migec v1.2.7. Using mixcr v2.1.11, UMI consensuses were aligned to TRA and TRB V and J templates and then assembled into clonotypes. A clonotype was counted as expanded or contracted only when both edgeR and NoisET called the clonotype significant, with the noise models trained on biological replicates. For edgeR calls, a false discovery rate-adjusted p below 0.01 and a log2 fold-change threshold of 1 were applied. As an exploratory analysis of dynamics, PCA with hierarchical clustering was applied to max-normalized trajectories of the 1000 most abundant clonotypes. The CD4 or CD8 phenotype of responding clones was assigned using the separately sequenced CD4+ and CD8+ repertoires. TCRdb applied fastp at Q25 and MiXCR to the public reads, then kept only in-frame beta chains. Each CDR3 protein gets just one entry, which takes the most common genes and DNA from the rows behind it. TCRdb, rather than the study authors, made the V and J calls. The sample yields about 430,000 distinct CDR3 sequences; about 24% were counted once. 7% to 9.5% of the sample is in the top ten clones.

Results the study describes overall, beyond this receptor: Only a couple of mild cases were covered in the study, and larger cohorts including severe cases with pre-infection samples were considered necessary. Clones that contracted from day 15 to 85 showed balanced CD4/CD8 phenotypes, whereas a second wave of clones that expanded from day 15 to 37 leaned towards CD4+. The second-wave clones that peaked on day 37 were not confirmed to be SARS-CoV-2 specific. The detection of some responding clones in pre-infection memory suggests that pre-existing cross-reactive memory T cells joined the SARS-CoV-2 response. Contracting CD4+ clones turned up mainly in the CM and EM memory subsets, whereas EMRA was where CD8+ clones were enriched.

Recombination linked TRBV12-3 or TRBV12-4 to TRBJ2-2, with no D gene named confidently. The receptor was isolated from an adult woman who had mild COVID-19 (a few samples of this study predate the infection). The sample titles of this study are shuffled in the database, so cell type and time point are left out; the donor was told from shared clones. The sequencing sample was made of PBMCs or a T cell subset sorted from them (not recorded which). In nucleotide form, the sequence is TGTGCCAGCATTCCCCTCGGGACCGGGGAGCTGTTTTTT. This is translated as CASIPLGTGELFF.